The present T cell receptor beta chain was sequenced within a study of spatial heterogeneity in lung cancer. General study findings and limits: Within tumors, counts of expanded alpha and beta TCRs tracked tumor mutation counts.

Germline CDR1 is SGHRS and CDR2 is YFSETQ. CDR3 length: 12 amino acids. V lost 4 bases, J lost 10 bases, and 12 bases lay in between. MiXCR was run by TCRdb on the 5' RACE reads, yielding one entry per CDR3 protein. The sample lists around 7,000 distinct CDR3 sequences, 14% seen once, with 7.5% to 10% in the top ten. This clonotype was seen only a few times. What it binds is unknown. Since it is a stray read in a library aimed at alpha chains, this beta chain has a size that is not meaningful. Time point noted: sample taken at primary tumor resection. Patients with untreated early-stage non-small cell lung cancer, numbering 55 to 75, were the donors. Frozen PBMC, nontumor lung or tumor provided whole RNA, which was sequenced unsorted.

The chain has TRBV5-1 and TRBJ2-1; no clear D gene. This TCR was sampled from a female donor with early-stage non-small cell lung cancer. Sequenced here: lung tumor tissue, sampled at surgery. CDR3 region: CASSPHPQEQFF. The CDR3 nucleotides read TGCGCCAGCAGCCCTCACCCGCAGGAGCAGTTCTTC.